Shown below are 25 T cell receptor beta chains from a single sample sequenced in a study of shared clonotypes between healthy human individuals. Sequencing was performed with immunoSEQ multiplex PCR; in TCRdb, only in-frame clones are kept and a portion is missing. The sample yields roughly 1,100,000 clones, roughly 80% seen once. Specimen: memory CD4+ T cells sorted from blood. Subset indicated: CD45RA-negative fraction. All receptors derive from a man between 18 and 35 years old in good health.

In its sample, this clone was seen many times. The chain carries TRBV11-1 and TRBJ2-7, with 11 nucleotides matching TRBD2. Germline CDR1 SGHAT, CDR2 FQDESV (reference sequence). Trimming cost V 1 base and J 7 bases; bases outside gene matches: 0. This CDR3 has 13 amino acids. The CDR3, as DNA: TGTGCCAGCAGCTTAGGACTAGCGGGGGAGCAGTACTTC. Translation gives CASSLGLAGEQYF.

Comment on this clone: Other nucleotide sequences in the sample specify the same CDR3. The DNA of the CDR3 is TGTGCCAGCAGCTTAGCGGGACTAGCCCAAGAGACCCAGTACTTC. Translated, it gives CASSLAGLAQETQYF. V usage is TRBV5-6 and J usage is TRBJ2-5, with 9 bases aligning to TRBD2. V gave up 2 bases and J gave up 1 base; unmatched junction bases: 3. The CDR3 loop spans 15 amino acids. The germline gives CDR1 SGHDT, CDR2 YYEEEE.

The chain is built from TRBV6-5 and TRBJ1-6; D is undetermined. V was pared by 2 bases and J by 7 bases, with 12 bases between. The CDR3 contains 15 residues. Germline CDR1 MNHEY, CDR2 SVGAGI. Here the CDR3 DNA reads TGTGCCAGCAGTTACGCCGACACACACAATTCACCCCTCCACTTT. Its translation: CASSYADTHNSPLHF.

A few counts support this clone. The chain joins TRBV5-4 to TRBJ2-7, with no clear D. V lost 0 bases, J lost 6 bases, and 7 bases lay in between. The CDR3 is 12 residues long. CDR1 is SGHNT and CDR2 is YYREEE in the germline V gene (reference sequence). The CDR3 DNA follows: TGTGCCAGCAGCTTGGAGAACCTCGAGCAGTACTTC. As protein: CASSLENLEQYF.

The chain joins TRBV4-1 to TRBJ1-2; the D is unclear. This CDR3 contains 13 residues. Trimming took off 2 bases at V and 8 bases at J, with 12 bases between the two ends. Per germline, CDR1 MGHRA and CDR2 YSYEKL. The chain's CDR3 is CASSQSGRKGYTF. The CDR3 nucleotides are TGCGCCAGCAGCCAATCCGGCAGGAAGGGCTACACCTTC.

CDR3: CASSLGRQNQPQHF. The CDR3 DNA is TGTGCCAGCAGCTTAGGTCGACAGAATCAGCCCCAGCATTTT. This rearrangement joins TRBV11-2 to TRBJ1-5; perhaps TRBD1 as D (5 bases). Germline V CDR1 and CDR2: SGHAT, FQNNGV. Trimming pared 1 base from V and 4 bases from J, leaving 8 bases between. CDR3 length: 14 amino acids.

CDR3 DNA sequence: TGTGCCAGCAGTTACGCGGGAGGGCCGGGGGAGCAGTACTTC. This translates into CASSYAGGPGEQYF. This sequence joins TRBV6-6 and TRBJ2-7, with TRBD2 matching 9 bases. The germline gives CDR1 MNHNY, CDR2 SVGAGI (reference sequence). The CDR3 runs to 14 residues. V lost 2 bases to trimming and J lost 7 bases; unmatched junction nucleotides: 6.

This clone showed up just a few times. The rearrangement links TRBV30 to TRBJ1-5; D ambiguous. The CDR3 has 11 residues. Trimming cost V 5 bases and J 7 bases, with 9 bases left between them. The V gene's germline CDR1 is GTSNPN and CDR2 SVGIG (reference sequence). The CDR3 sequence is CAWGLEQPQHF. Here the CDR3 DNA reads TGTGCCTGGGGCCTGGAACAGCCCCAGCATTTT.

The table lists this clone with a count of one. The genes are TRBV7-9 and TRBJ2-5; perhaps D is TRBD1 or TRBD2 (5 bases each). Germline loops: CDR1 SEHNR, CDR2 FQNEAQ (reference sequence). The CDR3 runs to 14 residues. V gave up 3 bases and J gave up 5 bases, with 13 bases separating them. The CDR3 nucleotides are TGTGCCAGCAGCTTGGGGCCACCGGGGGAGACCCAGTACTTC. Its translation: CASSLGPPGETQYF.

The chain recombines TRBV7-9 with TRBJ1-1; unclear D gene. Trimming stripped 0 bases from V and 5 bases from J, with 16 bases between. Germline V gene lookup returns CDR1 SEHNR and CDR2 FQNEAQ (reference sequence). This CDR3 has 16 amino acids. Here the CDR3 reads CASSLATGYRGTEAFF. The CDR3 coding sequence is TGTGCCAGCAGCTTAGCCACCGGGTACCGTGGGACTGAAGCTTTCTTT.

The CDR3 sequence: CSVAQGWNYEQYF. The CDR3 bases are TGCAGCGTAGCCCAGGGATGGAATTACGAGCAGTACTTC. The chain couples TRBV29-1 to TRBJ2-7, with D possibly TRBD1 on 5 matching bases. Germline values: CDR1 SQVTM, CDR2 ANQGSEA. V shed 6 bases and J shed 4 bases, with 16 bases lying between them. This CDR3 comprises 13 residues.

In its sample, this clone was seen a few times. This sample also contains other DNA sequences that code for the same CDR3. The chain couples TRBV27 to TRBJ2-1; the D is unclear. Trimming took 2 bases from V and 2 from J, leaving 10 bases between them. Germline V gene data show CDR1 as MNHEY and CDR2 as SMNVEV (reference sequence). This CDR3 contains 15 residues. For the CDR3, the DNA is TGTGCCAGCAGTTTAGGTTGGGATACCTACAATGAGCAGTTCTTC. This gives the protein CASSLGWDTYNEQFF.

The CDR3 is CASSAQGQRNEKLFF. The CDR3 region has the DNA TGTGCCAGCAGTGCCCAGGGACAGCGTAATGAAAAACTGTTTTTT. The chain carries TRBV6-1 and TRBJ1-4, with 7 bases matching TRBD1. Losses at the gene ends were 4 bases for V and 4 bases for J; bases not matched to a gene: 6. Germline CDR1 is MNHNS and CDR2 is SASEGT. CDR3 length equals 15 residues.

This chain uses TRBV12-5 with TRBJ2-7, with 8 bases that match TRBD2. This CDR3 comprises 13 residues. The germline V gene encodes CDR1 LGHNT and CDR2 FRNRAP. With 5 bases clipped from V and 4 bases from J, the junction kept 4 bases outside the gene matches. The CDR3 nucleotides are TGTGCTAGTGGTCCCTCGGGGGGGTACGAGCAGTACTTC. Protein product: CASGPSGGYEQYF.

This clone was observed a handful of times. The J gene is TRBJ2-1, the V gene TRBV9, with TRBD2 matching over 7 bases. J was trimmed by 6 bases and V by 2 bases; bases with no gene match: 14. The CDR3 loop spans 17 amino acids. Per germline, CDR1 SGDLS and CDR2 YYNGEE. The CDR3 loop reads CASSVTVYAGVGNEQFF. The CDR3 DNA reads as TGTGCCAGCAGCGTGACAGTCTATGCGGGAGTGGGCAATGAGCAGTTCTTC. Looking up the rest from reference TRBV9 and TRBJ2-1 gives the full variable domain: DSGVTQTPKHLITATGQRVTLRCSPRSGDLSVYWYQQSLDQGLQFLIQYYNGEERAKGNILERFSAQQFPDLHSELNLSSLELGDSALYFCASSVTVYAGVGNEQFFGPGTRLTVL.

J is TRBJ2-7 and V is TRBV27, with 8 bases matching TRBD1. CDR3 length: 13 residues. The J segment lost 4 bases and the V segment lost 3 bases, leaving 2 bases of the junction unmatched. Germline loops: CDR1 MNHEY, CDR2 SMNVEV (reference sequence). This CDR3 reads CASSLYRGYEQYF. The DNA for the CDR3 is TGTGCCAGCAGTTTGTACAGGGGGTACGAGCAGTACTTC.

Details on this clone: Other DNA sequences in this specimen translate into the identical CDR3. The chain couples TRBV9 to TRBJ1-6; perhaps TRBD1 as D (5 bases). The germline gives CDR1 SGDLS, CDR2 YYNGEE. Trimming removed 0 bases from V and 6 bases from J, with 7 bases in between. The CDR3 is 14 amino acids. The CDR3 DNA is TGTGCCAGCAGCGTAGGGGGGTCTAATTCACCCCTCCACTTT. The encoded protein is CASSVGGSNSPLHF.

The chain carries TRBV28 and TRBJ2-7, with TRBD2 matching 14 bases. Germline V gene data show CDR1 as MDHEN and CDR2 as SYDVKM. The ends lost 8 bases at V and 9 bases at J; junction bases unmatched: 6. The CDR3 covers 13 residues. The CDR3 spells CASQTSGGAVQYF. The CDR3 DNA is TGTGCCAGCCAGACTAGCGGGGGGGCCGTGCAGTACTTC.

The chain recombines TRBV29-1 with TRBJ2-2; a weak D match, TRBD2 (5 bases). Germline V gives CDR1 SQVTM, CDR2 ANQGSEA. The CDR3 is 13 residues long. Trimming removed 4 bases at V and 5 bases at J, with 11 bases between. Written as DNA, the CDR3 is TGCAGCGTTGGAGGGCTTCAGACCGGGGAGCTGTTTTTT. Protein product: CSVGGLQTGELFF.

The chain combines TRBV7-9 with TRBJ2-1, with D uncertain. The V end was cut by 5 bases, the J end by 2 bases, with 13 bases between. Per the germline V gene, CDR1 is SEHNR and CDR2 is FQNEAQ (reference sequence). The CDR3 is made up of 15 amino acids. The CDR3 loop reads CASSPSRSPYNEQFF. Written as DNA, the CDR3 is TGTGCCAGCAGCCCCAGTAGGAGCCCCTACAATGAGCAGTTCTTC.

This sequence joins TRBV30 and TRBJ1-1; no reliable D call. The length of the CDR3 is 11 residues. V shed 0 bases and J shed 6 bases, with 5 bases lying between them. Germline V gives CDR1 GTSNPN, CDR2 SVGIG (reference sequence). The DNA of the CDR3 is TGTGCCTGGAGTGTATCCTCTGAAGCTTTCTTT. Protein product: CAWSVSSEAFF.

This chain uses TRBV27 with TRBJ2-7; 12 bases fit TRBD1. The CDR3 sequence is 15 residues long. V shed 2 bases and J 6 bases; nucleotides not matched to a gene: 5. The germline V gene has CDR1 MNHEY and CDR2 SMNVEV (reference sequence). CDR3 loop: CASSLQGTGGGEQYF. The CDR3 nucleotides read TGTGCCAGCAGTTTACAAGGGACAGGGGGCGGCGAGCAGTACTTC.

This sequence joins TRBV7-2 and TRBJ1-6; D is perhaps TRBD1 (6 bases). The CDR3 runs 15 residues. From germline, CDR1 is SGHTA and CDR2 FQGNSA. Trimming shortened V by 6 bases and J by 7 bases, and 16 bases separated the two germline ends. CDR3 sequence (DNA): TGTGCCAGCAGTTCCGGGACATTCTCCAATTCACCCCTCCACTTT. As protein: CASSSGTFSNSPLHF.

The sample holds one count of this clone. J is TRBJ1-2 and V is TRBV9, with D unresolved. CDR1 and CDR2 from the germline V gene are SGDLS and YYNGEE. The CDR3 covers 14 residues. V lost 7 bases and J lost 1, with 14 bases in between. This chain's CDR3 is CASGLDGNNYGYTF. In DNA, the CDR3 is TGTGCCAGCGGCCTTGACGGAAATAACTATGGCTACACCTTC.

The sample holds a few counts of this clone. J is TRBJ1-2 and V is TRBV28, with 9 bases fitting TRBD1. The germline V gene has CDR1 MDHEN and CDR2 SYDVKM. This CDR3 spans 15 amino acids. V shed 6 bases and J 7 bases; nucleotides not matched to a gene: 12. CDR3 sequence: CASSPRMGQGGGYTF. DNA of the CDR3: TGTGCCAGCAGCCCCCGAATGGGACAGGGAGGTGGCTACACCTTC.